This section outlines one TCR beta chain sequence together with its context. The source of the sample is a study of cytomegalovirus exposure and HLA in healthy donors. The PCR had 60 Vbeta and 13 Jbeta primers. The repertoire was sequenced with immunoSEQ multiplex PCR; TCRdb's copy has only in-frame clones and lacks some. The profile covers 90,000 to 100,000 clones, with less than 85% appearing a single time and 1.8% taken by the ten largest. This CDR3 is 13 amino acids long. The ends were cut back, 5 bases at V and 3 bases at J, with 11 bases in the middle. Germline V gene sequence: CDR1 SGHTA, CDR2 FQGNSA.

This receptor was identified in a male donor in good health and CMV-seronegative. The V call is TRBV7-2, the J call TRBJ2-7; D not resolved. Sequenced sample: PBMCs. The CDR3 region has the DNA TGTGCCAGCAGCCCGATGGTCGGCTACGAGCAGTACTTC. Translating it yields CASSPMVGYEQYF.